The 14 T cell receptor beta chains given below trace back to one sample, sequenced in a study of T cells in Graves' hyperthyroidism and ophthalmopathy (dated by TCRdb to about 2019). Library creation used multiplex PCR. The listed sequencing device is Illumina HiSeq 2000. Amplification of TCR beta CDR3 regions was carried out from RNA transcripts. The first round of RT-PCR for the TCR CDR3 was performed with the HTBI primer set and the Qiagen OneStep RT-PCR kit. Clones were called with MiXCR by TCRdb after fastp trimmed the public reads at Q25, and only in-frame beta chains were retained. Rows merge per CDR3 protein into single entries with the most common DNA and genes. The sample table records hundreds of thousands of distinct CDR3 sequences; over 15% of these occur just once. The ten largest clonotypes hold approximately 15% of the sample. Sequencing input: blood. The receptors derive from a woman between 45 and 60 years old with Graves' hyperthyroidism that later progressed to Graves' ophthalmopathy.

The chain joins TRBV7-9 to TRBJ1-5, with D hard to call. CDR3 size: 12 residues. V was clipped by 5 bases and J by 4 bases, with 6 bases between them. Per the germline V gene, CDR1 is SEHNR and CDR2 is FQNEAQ (reference sequence). This CDR3 is CASSAWNQPQHF. CDR3 in DNA: TGTGCCAGCAGCGCCTGGAATCAGCCCCAGCATTTT.

The rearrangement links TRBV5-4 to TRBJ2-1, with TRBD2 identical over 10 bases. The CDR3 is made up of 17 amino acids. Per germline, CDR1 SGHNT and CDR2 YYREEE (reference sequence). The junction had 9 bases not matched to a gene; V was cut back by 6 bases and J by 0 bases. CDR3 amino acids: CASTEPGLANSYNEQFF. CDR3 DNA: TGTGCCAGCACCGAACCGGGACTAGCGAACTCCTACAATGAGCAGTTCTTC.

Comment on this clonotype: A much larger clone differs from this one at a single base, so this may be a read error. V and J are TRBV20-1 and TRBJ2-7; 8 bases are a match to TRBD1. The V gene end was trimmed by 2 bases and the J gene end by 6 bases; junction bases not matched to a gene: 3. The CDR3 contains 12 residues. The V gene's germline CDR1 is DFQATT and CDR2 SNEGSKA (reference sequence). The DNA of the CDR3 is TGCAGTGCTAGATCAGGGGGCTCCGAGCAGTACTTC. Translating gives CSARSGGSEQYF.

The chain combines TRBV27 with TRBJ1-5; D is perhaps TRBD1 (5 bases). CDR3 size: 15 residues. Trimming removed 0 bases at V and 7 bases at J, with 13 bases between. Per germline, CDR1 MNHEY and CDR2 SMNVEV (reference sequence). The CDR3 sequence: CASSLSGDGLQPQHF. The CDR3 DNA follows: TGTGCCAGCAGTTTATCTGGGGACGGATTACAGCCCCAGCATTTT.

Only a few counts were recorded for this clonotype. This chain joins TRBV6-1 and TRBJ2-1; D is unresolved. Trimming took 7 bases from V and 12 from J, leaving 25 bases between them. CDR3 length: 15 amino acids. Germline CDR1 is MNHNS and CDR2 is SASEGT. The CDR3 is CASTPRQALLPWQFF. The CDR3 region has the DNA TGTGCCAGCACGCCGCGGCAGGCACTGCTCCCATGGCAGTTCTTC.

This clonotype was picked up a small number of times. Relative to the germline gene, one junction end is altered; a read error may explain this. The chain combines TRBV4-1 with TRBJ1-3, with TRBD1 matching over 8 bases. CDR3 length equals 16 residues. From germline, CDR1 is MGHRA and CDR2 YSYEKL. This CDR3 is CASSQTGTGKGNTIHF. DNA of the CDR3: TGCGCCAGCAGCCAAACGGGGACAGGCAAAGGAAACACCATACATTTT.

The rearrangement joins TRBV27 to TRBJ1-4, with 7 bases fitting TRBD1. V lost 8 bases, J lost 2 bases, and 14 bases stayed unmatched. Germline values: CDR1 MNHEY, CDR2 SMNVEV (reference sequence). The CDR3 has 17 residues. The CDR3 DNA follows: TGTGCCAGCCGACGGGTGGCAGGGGGTAGTACTAATGAAAAACTGTTTTTT. It yields the protein CASRRVAGGSTNEKLFF. The full variable domain, with the rest looked up from reference TRBV27 and TRBJ1-4, is EAQVTQNPRYLITVTGKKLTVTCSQNMNHEYMSWYRQDPGLGLRQIYYSMNVEVTDKGDVPEGYKVSRKEKRNFPLILESPSPNQTSLYFCASRRVAGGSTNEKLFFGSGTQLSVL.

The table lists this clonotype with many counts. The chain has TRBV6-1 and TRBJ1-1; D may be TRBD1 (5 bases). Trimming took 5 bases from V and 1 from J, leaving 29 bases between them. CDR1 is MNHNS and CDR2 is SASEGT in the germline V gene. The CDR3 is 20 amino acids. The CDR3 DNA sequence: TGTGCCAGCAGTTATGTTCCAGGGATTGGCCCATCTTCGAGGAACACTGAAGCTTTCTTT. Its protein is CASSYVPGIGPSSRNTEAFF.

This clonotype was detected many times. The rearrangement uses TRBV7-8 and TRBJ1-1; D is undetermined. Trimming stripped 2 bases from V and 4 bases from J, with 17 bases between. The CDR3 spans 16 residues. CDR1 and CDR2 (germline): SGHVS, FQNEAQ. The CDR3 spells CASSLSPGPGSTEAFF. Written as DNA, the CDR3 is TGTGCCAGCAGCTTATCACCCGGCCCCGGTTCCACTGAAGCTTTCTTT.

The V call is TRBV28, the J call TRBJ2-5; TRBD1 matches at 7 bases. CDR3 length equals 15 residues. Germline V gives CDR1 MDHEN, CDR2 SYDVKM. V lost 2 bases to trimming and J lost 11 bases; unmatched junction nucleotides: 14. The CDR3 sequence is CASSLLAGTALLQYF. As DNA, the CDR3 is TGTGCCAGCAGTTTACTTGCAGGGACAGCATTACTACAGTACTTC.

V gene TRBV20-1 combines with J gene TRBJ2-7, with 8 bases matching TRBD1. CDR1 and CDR2 from the germline V gene are DFQATT and SNEGSKA (reference sequence). V was clipped by 1 base and J by 2 bases; unmatched bases: 7. The CDR3 spans 15 residues. The CDR3 DNA is TGCAGTGCTAGAGTGAAGGGACAGGTAACCTACGAGCAGTACTTC. It is translated as CSARVKGQVTYEQYF.

This clonotype was counted between two and nine times. This sequence joins TRBV2 and TRBJ2-1, with 12 positions matching TRBD2. V gave up 3 bases and J gave up 3 bases; unmatched junction bases: 6. This CDR3 is built from 17 residues. Germline assignment: CDR1 SNHLY and CDR2 FYNNEI. CDR3 amino acids: CASSDLSSGRDYNEQFF. CDR3 nucleotide sequence: TGTGCCAGCAGTGACTTGTCTAGCGGGAGGGACTACAATGAGCAGTTCTTC. The full variable domain, completed using reference TRBV2 and TRBJ2-1, is EPEVTQTPSHQVTQMGQEVILRCVPISNHLYFYWYRQILGQKVEFLVSFYNNEISEKSEIFDDQFSVERPDGSNFTLKIRSTKLEDSAMYFCASSDLSSGRDYNEQFFGPGTRLTVL.

V gene TRBV29-1 combines with J gene TRBJ2-1; 7 nucleotides agree with TRBD1. The CDR3 has 15 residues. Germline CDR1 SQVTM, CDR2 ANQGSEA. The junction had 16 bases not matched to a gene; V was cut back by 3 bases and J by 11 bases. The CDR3 is CSVESFGQGDQQQFF. The CDR3 DNA sequence: TGCAGCGTTGAGAGTTTCGGGCAGGGGGATCAACAGCAGTTCTTC.

This clonotype was recorded at least ten times. This sequence joins TRBV27 and TRBJ1-5; 8 bases fit TRBD1. Trimming cost V 6 bases and J 4 bases; bases outside gene matches: 5. Germline lookup yields CDR1 MNHEY and CDR2 SMNVEV (reference sequence). The CDR3 length is 14 residues. The CDR3 DNA reads as TGTGCCAGCAGGTCAGGGGGCTATAATCAGCCCCAGCATTTT. It yields the protein CASRSGGYNQPQHF.